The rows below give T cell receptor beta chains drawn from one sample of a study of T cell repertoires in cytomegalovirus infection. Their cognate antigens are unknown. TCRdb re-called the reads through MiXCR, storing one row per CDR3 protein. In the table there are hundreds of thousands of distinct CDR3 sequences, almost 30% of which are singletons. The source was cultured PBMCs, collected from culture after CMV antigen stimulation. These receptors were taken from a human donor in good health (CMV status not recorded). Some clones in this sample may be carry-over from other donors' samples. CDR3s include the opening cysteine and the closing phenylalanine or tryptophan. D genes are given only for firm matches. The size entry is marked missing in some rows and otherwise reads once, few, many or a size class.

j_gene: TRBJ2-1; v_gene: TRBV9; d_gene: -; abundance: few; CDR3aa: CASSAGRLYNEQFF; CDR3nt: TGTGCCAGCAGCGCGGGGCGTCTGTACAATGAGCAGTTCTTC
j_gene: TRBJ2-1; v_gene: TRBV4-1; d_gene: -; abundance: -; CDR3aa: CASSQDEGGNEQFF; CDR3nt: TGCGCCAGCAGCCAAGATGAGGGCGGTAATGAGCAGTTCTTC
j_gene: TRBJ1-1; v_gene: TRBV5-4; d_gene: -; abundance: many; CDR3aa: CASSLIAGNTEAFF; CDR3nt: TGTGCCAGCAGCTTGATCGCAGGGAACACTGAAGCTTTCTTT
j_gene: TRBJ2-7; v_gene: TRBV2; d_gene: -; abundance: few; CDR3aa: CASKEDGLANHEQYF; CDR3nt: TGTGCCAGCAAGGAAGACGGCCTAGCGAACCACGAGCAGTACTTC
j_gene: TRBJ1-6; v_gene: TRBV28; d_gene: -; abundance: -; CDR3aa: CASSLGTYYGNSPLHF; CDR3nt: TGTGCCAGCAGTTTGGGGACCTATTACGGGAATTCACCCCTCCACTTT
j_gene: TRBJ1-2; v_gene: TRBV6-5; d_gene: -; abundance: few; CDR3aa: CASSYSITRFGYTF; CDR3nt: TGTGCCAGCAGTTACTCGATCACCCGTTTCGGCTACACCTTC
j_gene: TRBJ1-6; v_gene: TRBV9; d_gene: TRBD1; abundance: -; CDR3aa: CASSPEDRVDSPLHF; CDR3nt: TGTGCCAGCAGCCCAGAGGACAGGGTTGATTCACCCCTCCACTTT
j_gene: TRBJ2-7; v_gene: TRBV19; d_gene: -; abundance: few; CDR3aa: CASTTGRSYEQYF; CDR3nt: TGTGCCAGTACGACAGGCCGTTCCTACGAGCAGTACTTC
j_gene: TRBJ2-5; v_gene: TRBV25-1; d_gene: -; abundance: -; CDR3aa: CASSRPGDQETQYF; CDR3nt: TGTGCCAGCAGTAGACCAGGAGACCAAGAGACCCAGTACTTC
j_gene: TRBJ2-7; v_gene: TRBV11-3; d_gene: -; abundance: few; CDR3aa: CASSHGRSSNEQYF; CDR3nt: TGTGCCAGCAGCCATGGGCGTAGTAGCAACGAGCAGTACTTC
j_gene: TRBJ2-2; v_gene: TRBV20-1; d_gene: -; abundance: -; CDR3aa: CSASGRLQGRTGELFF; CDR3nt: TGCAGTGCTAGTGGTCGGCTACAGGGTCGGACCGGGGAGCTGTTTTTT
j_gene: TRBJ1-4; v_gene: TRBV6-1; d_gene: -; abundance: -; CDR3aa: CASSEMGKPGKLFF; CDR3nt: TGTGCCAGCAGTGAGATGGGAAAACCAGGAAAACTGTTTTTT
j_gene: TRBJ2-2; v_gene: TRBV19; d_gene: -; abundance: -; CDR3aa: CASRNEGLNTGELFF; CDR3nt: TGTGCCAGTAGAAACGAGGGACTTAACACCGGGGAGCTGTTTTTT
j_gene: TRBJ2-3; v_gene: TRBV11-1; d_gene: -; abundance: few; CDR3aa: CASSLGGSRVTDTQYF; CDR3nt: TGTGCCAGCAGCTTAGGAGGTTCAAGGGTCACAGATACGCAGTATTTT
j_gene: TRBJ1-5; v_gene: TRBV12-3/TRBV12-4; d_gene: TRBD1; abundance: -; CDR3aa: CASSTDREDQPQHF; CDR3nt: TGTGCCAGCAGCACGGACAGGGAGGACCAGCCCCAGCATTTT
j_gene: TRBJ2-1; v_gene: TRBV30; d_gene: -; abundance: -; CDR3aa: CAWSVHAEQFF; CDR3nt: TGTGCCTGGAGTGTACACGCTGAGCAGTTCTTC
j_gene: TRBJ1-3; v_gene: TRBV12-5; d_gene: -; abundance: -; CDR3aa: CASGDSAWLSGNTIYF; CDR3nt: TGTGCTAGTGGTGACTCCGCTTGGCTATCTGGAAACACCATATATTTT
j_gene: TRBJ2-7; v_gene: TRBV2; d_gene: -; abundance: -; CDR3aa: CASRETDYEQYF; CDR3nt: TGTGCCAGCAGGGAAACGGATTACGAGCAGTACTTC
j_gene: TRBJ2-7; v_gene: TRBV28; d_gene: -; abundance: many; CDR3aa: CASSFLGEGYRSYEQYF; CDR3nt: TGTGCCAGCAGTTTTCTGGGGGAAGGCTACCGCTCCTACGAGCAGTACTTC
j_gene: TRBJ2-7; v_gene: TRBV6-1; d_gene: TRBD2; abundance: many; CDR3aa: CASREGGEQYF; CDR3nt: TGTGCCAGCCGGGAGGGGGGCGAGCAGTACTTC